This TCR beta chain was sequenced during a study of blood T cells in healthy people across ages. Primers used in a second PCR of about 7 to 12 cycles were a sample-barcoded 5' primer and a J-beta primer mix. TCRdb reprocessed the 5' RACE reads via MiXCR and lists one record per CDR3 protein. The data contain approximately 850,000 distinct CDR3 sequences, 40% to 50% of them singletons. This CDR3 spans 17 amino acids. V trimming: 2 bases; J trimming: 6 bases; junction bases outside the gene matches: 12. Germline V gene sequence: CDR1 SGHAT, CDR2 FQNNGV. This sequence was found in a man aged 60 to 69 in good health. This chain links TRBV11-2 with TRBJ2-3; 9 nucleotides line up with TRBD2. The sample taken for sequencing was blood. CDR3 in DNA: TGTGCCAGCAGCTTAAAAAGTAGCGGGGGAGCCGAGGATACGCAGTATTTT. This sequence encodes CASSLKSSGGAEDTQYF.